This T cell receptor beta chain was identified during a study of T cell changes during pregnancy in multiple sclerosis (dated by TCRdb to about 2019). As for the study more broadly: The study looked at changes in the T cell repertoire across pregnancy in women with multiple sclerosis.

The CDR3 measures 15 amino acids from cysteine to phenylalanine. Only the CDR3 portion is preserved as DNA: 45 bases, with reading frame beginning at the first base. Germline trimming: 1 base from V, 6 bases from J; junction bases outside gene matches: 4. The germline V gene (reference sequence) specifies SEHNR as CDR1 and FQNEAQ as CDR2. Libraries were constructed by the immunoSEQ multiplex PCR assay. TCRdb mirrors the immuneACCESS table, restricted to in-frame sequences. Some clones are absent from its copies; in checked studies, under half trace to an unresolved V gene, and the reason for the others is unknown. In all, the sample holds 35,000 to 50,000 clones, and 75% to 95% of those were seen once. The ten top clones hold roughly 1.9% of the sample. Only a few counts were recorded for this clone. Its antigen target is currently unknown. The input lacks base qualities; no much larger clone sits a single base away.

The rearranged segments are TRBV7-9 and TRBJ2-1; 9 bases in between match TRBD1. The sample in question was CD4+ T cells from peripheral blood mononuclear cells, obtained after pregnancy. The sequence came from a female donor in good health, enrolled as a control in a pregnancy study. The DNA sequence follows: TGTGCCAGCAGCTTAGAACAGGGGGCAGCCAATGAGCAGTTCTTC. Translated, this is CASSLEQGAANEQFF.